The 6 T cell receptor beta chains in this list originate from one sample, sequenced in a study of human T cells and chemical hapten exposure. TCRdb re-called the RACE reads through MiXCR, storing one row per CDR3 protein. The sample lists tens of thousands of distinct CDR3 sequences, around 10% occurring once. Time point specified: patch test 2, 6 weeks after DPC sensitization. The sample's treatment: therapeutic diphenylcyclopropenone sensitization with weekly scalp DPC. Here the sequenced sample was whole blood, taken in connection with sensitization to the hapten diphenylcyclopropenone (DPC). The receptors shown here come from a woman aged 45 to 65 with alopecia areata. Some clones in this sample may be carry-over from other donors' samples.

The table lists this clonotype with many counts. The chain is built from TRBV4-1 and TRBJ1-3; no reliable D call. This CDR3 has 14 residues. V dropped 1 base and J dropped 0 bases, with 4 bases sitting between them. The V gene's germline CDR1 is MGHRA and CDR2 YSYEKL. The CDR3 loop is CASSQGFSGNTIYF. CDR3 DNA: TGCGCCAGCAGCCAAGGGTTCTCTGGAAACACCATATATTTT.

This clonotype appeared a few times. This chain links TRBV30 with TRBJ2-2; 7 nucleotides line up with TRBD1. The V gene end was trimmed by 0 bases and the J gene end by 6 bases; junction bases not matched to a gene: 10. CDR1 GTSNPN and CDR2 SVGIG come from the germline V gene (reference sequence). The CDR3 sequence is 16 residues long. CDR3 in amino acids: CAWSVRPNRGAGELFF. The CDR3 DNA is TGTGCCTGGAGTGTAAGACCGAACAGGGGCGCCGGGGAGCTGTTTTTT.

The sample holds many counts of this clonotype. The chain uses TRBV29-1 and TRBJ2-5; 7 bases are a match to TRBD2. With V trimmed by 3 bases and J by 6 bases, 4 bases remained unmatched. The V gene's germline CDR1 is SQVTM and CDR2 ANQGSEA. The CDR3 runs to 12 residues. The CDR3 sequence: CSVDFSGQTQYF. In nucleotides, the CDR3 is TGCAGCGTTGACTTTAGCGGGCAGACCCAGTACTTC.

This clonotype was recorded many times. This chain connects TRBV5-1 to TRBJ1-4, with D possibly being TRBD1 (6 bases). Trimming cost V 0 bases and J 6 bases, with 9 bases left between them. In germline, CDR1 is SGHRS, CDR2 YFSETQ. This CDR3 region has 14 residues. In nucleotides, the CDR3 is TGCGCCAGCAGCTTGGGCGGGGGCGATGAAAAACTGTTTTTT. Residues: CASSLGGGDEKLFF. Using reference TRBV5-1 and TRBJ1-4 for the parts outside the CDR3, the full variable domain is KAGVTQTPRYLIKTRGQQVTLSCSPISGHRSVSWYQQTPGQGLQFLFEYFSETQRNKGNFPGRFSGRQFSNSRSEMNVSTLELGDSALYLCASSLGGGDEKLFFGSGTQLSVL.

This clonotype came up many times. The CDR3 nucleotides read TGTGCCAGCAGTTACAAAGAGACCCAGTACTTC. This sequence encodes CASSYKETQYF. The chain has TRBV6-2 or TRBV6-3 and TRBJ2-5; unclear D gene. Germline CDR1 MNHEY, CDR2 SVGEGT. Trimming removed 2 bases at V and 3 bases at J, with 1 base between. CDR3 length: 11 amino acids.

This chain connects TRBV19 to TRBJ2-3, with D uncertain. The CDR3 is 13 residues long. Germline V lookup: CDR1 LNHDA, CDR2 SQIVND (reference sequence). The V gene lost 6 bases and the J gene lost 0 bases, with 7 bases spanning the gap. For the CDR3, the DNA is TGTGCCAGTAGCGAGATAAGCACAGATACGCAGTATTTT. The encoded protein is CASSEISTDTQYF.